The source of this T cell receptor (beta chain) is a study of preoperative IRX-2 immunotherapy in early breast cancer. The data were produced by immunoSEQ multiplex PCR, yet TCRdb's version contains in-frame clones alone and is incomplete. The sample carries about 98,000 clones, 86% recorded once. The treatment denotes: preoperative locoregional IRX-2 cytokine immunotherapy. Samples came from a phase Ib trial of preoperative locoregional IRX-2 cytokine immunotherapy. Trimming pared 5 bases from V and 4 bases from J, leaving 14 bases between. The germline V gene encodes CDR1 MNHGY and CDR2 SAAAGT. The CDR3 extends over 14 amino acids.

The sequence came from a human donor with breast cancer. This specimen was tumor tissue, taken after IRX-2 immunotherapy. This rearrangement joins TRBV6-8 to TRBJ1-2, with D uncertain. DNA of the CDR3: TGTGCCAGCAGTAGGGTTTTGGTCACCTATGGCTACACCTTC. It yields the protein CASSRVLVTYGYTF.